Listed below are T cell receptor beta chains from one sample, sequenced in a study of blood T cells in healthy people across ages. MiXCR was run by TCRdb on the 5' RACE reads, yielding one entry per CDR3 protein. Found here are some 1.7 million distinct CDR3 sequences, under 30% of them singletons; the top ten hold over 7%. The specimen was blood. Source of these receptors: a woman under 40 in good health. Each CDR3 is given with its conserved first and last residue. D genes are given only for firm matches. Only some rows state a clone size, as once, few, many or a class for expanded clones.

clone size	V gene	D gene	J gene	CDR3 DNA	CDR3 protein
many	TRBV4-3	NA	TRBJ2-7	TGCGCCAGCAGCCAAGATTGGGTACAGGGACCCTCCTACGAGCAGTACTTC	CASSQDWVQGPSYEQYF
NA	TRBV4-1	NA	TRBJ1-6	TGCGCCAGCAGCCAAGTGGGCGGAAATTCACCCCTCCACTTT	CASSQVGGNSPLHF
many	TRBV5-4	TRBD1	TRBJ1-4	TGTGCCAGCAGCTTGGACAGGGGGGGTGAAAAACTGTTTTTT	CASSLDRGGEKLFF
once	TRBV9	NA	TRBJ1-2	TGTGCCAGCAGCGTAGGGGGTCGGGGAAGAAGCTATGGCTACACCTTC	CASSVGGRGRSYGYTF
NA	TRBV5-1	NA	TRBJ2-5	TGCGCCAGCAGCTTGGAACCAGAGACTCAAGAGACCCAGTACTTC	CASSLEPETQETQYF
NA	TRBV12-3/TRBV12-4	NA	TRBJ2-3	TGTGCCAGCAGTGGTCGGGGGCTCATCACAGATACGCAGTATTTT	CASSGRGLITDTQYF
NA	TRBV10-3	TRBD1	TRBJ2-1	TGTGCCATCAGTGAGCCCAGGACAGGGAAGAGGAGTGAGCAGTTCTTC	CAISEPRTGKRSEQFF
few	TRBV5-5	NA	TRBJ2-7	TGTGCCAGCAGCTTGGCCATCGGGGGCCCCTACGAGCAGTACTTC	CASSLAIGGPYEQYF
NA	TRBV20-1	TRBD2	TRBJ2-7	TGCAGTGCTAGAGGGGGGACTAGCGGGAGTTTTCCCTACGAGCAGTACTTC	CSARGGTSGSFPYEQYF
few	TRBV5-1	NA	TRBJ2-6	TGCGCCAGCAGCTTGGATCTGGGTCCTGGGGACGTCCTGACTTTC	CASSLDLGPGDVLTF
many	TRBV7-9	TRBD1	TRBJ2-1	TGTGCCAGCAGTTTGACAGGGGATGAGCAGTTCTTC	CASSLTGDEQFF
NA	TRBV2	NA	TRBJ2-1	TGTGCCAGCAGTGGAGAGTTTGGCAATGAGCAGTTCTTC	CASSGEFGNEQFF
NA	TRBV2	TRBD2	TRBJ2-4	TGTGCCAGCAGGGCTAGCGGAAACATTCAGTACTTC	CASRASGNIQYF
NA	TRBV27	NA	TRBJ2-5	TGTGCCAGCGGTCAAAGGACCCAGTACTTC	CASGQRTQYF
NA	TRBV4-1	TRBD1	TRBJ1-1	TGCGCCAGCAGCCAAGGAGCGCCAGGGGGCAACACTGAAGCTTTCTTT	CASSQGAPGGNTEAFF
many	TRBV12-3/TRBV12-4	NA	TRBJ2-7	TGTGCCAGCAGTTTAAGGTCGGGGGCGTCCTACGAGCAGTACTTC	CASSLRSGASYEQYF
few	TRBV28	TRBD2	TRBJ2-3	TGTGCCGGCAGTCCAGCCCTCGGCGGGGGGGCAGCAGATACGCAGTATTTT	CAGSPALGGGAADTQYF
NA	TRBV7-2	NA	TRBJ1-5	TGTGCCAGCAGCTTGGACAGCCGCAATCGGCCCCAGCATTTT	CASSLDSRNRPQHF
NA	TRBV7-2	NA	TRBJ1-2	TGTGCCAGCAGCCCAAGGACTCAAACCAATGGCTACACCTTC	CASSPRTQTNGYTF
NA	TRBV10-3	NA	TRBJ2-3	TGTGCCGTCACGATCACAGATACGCAGTATTTT	CAVTITDTQYF
many	TRBV6-6	NA	TRBJ2-7	TGTGCCAGCAGTTACGGAACGGTGAGAAGCTCCTACGAGCAGTACTTC	CASSYGTVRSSYEQYF
many	TRBV6-5	NA	TRBJ2-5	TGTGCCAGCAGTTACCTAGGGACTGAGGAGACCCAGTACTTC	CASSYLGTEETQYF
NA	TRBV5-6	NA	TRBJ2-1	TGTGCCAGCAGCCCCGTCGGGGGTTTGAAAAATGAGCAGTTCTTC	CASSPVGGLKNEQFF
NA	TRBV29-1	TRBD2	TRBJ2-1	TGCAGCGTTGATCTAGCGGGACGGGGTTTAAGCTCCTACAATGAGCAGTTCTTC	CSVDLAGRGLSSYNEQFF
few	TRBV15	NA	TRBJ2-5	TGTGCCACCAGCAGAGAACCTCGGTACAATGAGCAGTACTTC	CATSREPRYNEQYF
once	TRBV27	TRBD2	TRBJ2-1	TGTGCCAGCAGGCCGGGACTAGCGGGGGAAGAGACCCAGTTCTTC	CASRPGLAGEETQFF
many	TRBV27	NA	TRBJ2-7	TGTGCCAGCAGTTTATCTGCGTCGGGCTACGAGCAGTACTTC	CASSLSASGYEQYF
NA	TRBV19	TRBD2	TRBJ2-5	TGTGCCAGTTCCACCGCCAAGGGGAGGGAGGAGACCCAGTACTTC	CASSTAKGREETQYF
NA	TRBV29-1	NA	TRBJ2-7	TGCGGCGTTGACCAGGTTCTTTCCTACGAGCAGTACTTC	CGVDQVLSYEQYF
NA	TRBV2	NA	TRBJ2-7	TGTGCCAGCAGGTACTACGCCGAGCAGTACTTC	CASRYYAEQYF
NA	TRBV25-1	NA	TRBJ2-7	TGTGCCAGCGGTGTCCGCGGGGGCACCGAGCAGTACTTC	CASGVRGGTEQYF
few	TRBV20-1	NA	TRBJ1-4	TGCAGTGCTACCCGGGATGCTAATGAAAAACTGTTTTTT	CSATRDANEKLFF
NA	TRBV5-1	NA	TRBJ2-3	TGCGCCAGCGATAGCGGAACACGCACAGATACGCAGTATTTT	CASDSGTRTDTQYF
NA	TRBV30	NA	TRBJ2-7	TGTGCCTGGAGTGAGGGTTTGCTCTACGAGCAGTACTTC	CAWSEGLLYEQYF
few	TRBV7-2	TRBD1	TRBJ2-7	TGTGCCAGCAGCTCCAGGACAGGGGAAGGAATTTACGAGCAGTACTTC	CASSSRTGEGIYEQYF
many	TRBV28	TRBD1	TRBJ2-7	TGTGCCAGCAGTCCTGGACAGGGGGCGCTTGAGCAGTACTTC	CASSPGQGALEQYF
few	TRBV6-5	NA	TRBJ1-2	TGTGCCAGCAGTTACTCAGGGGGGTCAGGTGGCTACACCTTC	CASSYSGGSGGYTF
NA	TRBV12-3/TRBV12-4	NA	TRBJ1-2	TGTGCCAGCAGCGTTAACTATGGCTGCACCTTC	CASSVNYGCTF
NA	TRBV20-1	TRBD2	TRBJ2-3	TGCAGTGCTAGAGTTGTAGCGGGAGATACGCAGTATTTT	CSARVVAGDTQYF
few	TRBV12-3/TRBV12-4	NA	TRBJ1-6	TGTGCCAGCAGTTTACCACAGGGTAATAATTCACCCCTCCACTTT	CASSLPQGNNSPLHF
few	TRBV9	NA	TRBJ2-7	TGTGCCAGCAGCGATCCCAGGACACCCTACGAGCAGTACTTC	CASSDPRTPYEQYF
few	TRBV20-1	NA	TRBJ2-1	TGCAGTGCCGTCGCGGGTGTCAGGGCGAGCAATGAGCAGTTCTTC	CSAVAGVRASNEQFF
few	TRBV20-1	NA	TRBJ2-1	TGCAGTGCCAGTCCCCCGGGACTCAGGGGAGGTGAGCAGTTCTTC	CSASPPGLRGGEQFF
many	TRBV5-6	NA	TRBJ2-1	TGTGCCAGCAGCTTGGCCGGGACCCGCTCCTACAATGAGCAGTTCTTC	CASSLAGTRSYNEQFF
NA	TRBV15	NA	TRBJ1-6	TGTGCCACCAGCAGCGGGACCTCCTATAATTCACCCCTCCACTTT	CATSSGTSYNSPLHF
NA	TRBV20-1	NA	TRBJ1-2	TGCAGTGCTAGAGACAGGGGAGGCTCTGGCTACACCTTC	CSARDRGGSGYTF
many	TRBV10-2	NA	TRBJ2-7	TGCGCCAGTAGAGAATGGCCCTACGAGCAGTACTTC	CASREWPYEQYF
NA	TRBV2	TRBD1	TRBJ2-2	TGTGCCAGCAGCGTCCCGGGACAGGGGAGCGGGGACACCGGGGAGCTGTTTTTT	CASSVPGQGSGDTGELFF
NA	TRBV5-1	NA	TRBJ2-5	TGCGCCAGCAGCTTGCTAACGGGGACCCAAGAGACCCAGTACTTC	CASSLLTGTQETQYF
few	TRBV14	NA	TRBJ2-3	TGTGCCAGCAGCCAAGATATGGCAGGGTTGAGAGATACGCAGTATTTT	CASSQDMAGLRDTQYF
NA	TRBV6-1	NA	TRBJ2-7	TGTGCCAGCAGTGCCCCTACGAGTCTCGTTGCTTACGAGCAGTACTTC	CASSAPTSLVAYEQYF
NA	TRBV7-9	NA	TRBJ2-3	TGTGCCAGCAGCCCCAGAGGGACGGGAGATACGCAGTATTTT	CASSPRGTGDTQYF